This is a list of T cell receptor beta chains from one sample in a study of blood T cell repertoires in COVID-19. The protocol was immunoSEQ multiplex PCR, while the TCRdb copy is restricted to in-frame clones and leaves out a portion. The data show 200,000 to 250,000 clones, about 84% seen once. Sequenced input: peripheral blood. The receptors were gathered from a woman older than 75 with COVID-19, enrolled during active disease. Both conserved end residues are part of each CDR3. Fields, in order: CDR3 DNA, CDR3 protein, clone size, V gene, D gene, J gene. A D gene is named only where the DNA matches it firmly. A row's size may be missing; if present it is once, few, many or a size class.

TGTGCCAGCAGCCAAGATGAGAGGGGGGGCTACGAGCAGTACTTC CASSQDERGGYEQYF - TRBV4-2 - TRBJ2-7
TGTGCCAGCAGCTTAGCAGCGGGGGGGACAGATACGCAGTATTTT CASSLAAGGTDTQYF - TRBV7-2 TRBD2 TRBJ2-3
TGTGCCAGCAGGTCGGGTAATTCACCCCTCCACTTT CASRSGNSPLHF - TRBV27 - TRBJ1-6
TGTGCCAGCACCAGCGGGAGTACAGATACGCAGTATTTT CASTSGSTDTQYF - TRBV9 TRBD2 TRBJ2-3
TGTGCCAGCAGTTCGGGGGGTGGAAACTATGGCTACACCTTC CASSSGGGNYGYTF - TRBV6-1 - TRBJ1-2
TGTGCCAGCAGTTCACTCCTCAGGGATATGAACACTGAAGCTTTCTTT CASSSLLRDMNTEAFF - TRBV28 - TRBJ1-1
TGCGCCAGCACCTACATTCCGGGAAACACTGAAGCTTTCTTT CASTYIPGNTEAFF - TRBV5-1 - TRBJ1-1
TGTGCCAGCAGCCCCTCCGCCCAGGCAGGGACCCAGTACTTC CASSPSAQAGTQYF few TRBV7-9 - TRBJ2-5
TGTGCCAGCAGTGCTTTGACGACTAGGAACAATCAGCCCCAGCATTTT CASSALTTRNNQPQHF once TRBV6-1 - TRBJ1-5
TGTGCCAGCTCAGCCCGACAGGGGGGGACTAGCACAGATACGCAGTATTTT CASSARQGGTSTDTQYF - TRBV18 TRBD1 TRBJ2-3
TGCGCCAGCAGCTTAGGGGGGGCGAACACTGAAGCTTTCTTT CASSLGGANTEAFF - TRBV5-1 - TRBJ1-1
TGTGCCAGTACGTTTTGGGAGGCTGGAAACACCATATATTTT CASTFWEAGNTIYF once TRBV19 - TRBJ1-3
TGTGCCAGCTCAGGGGGGGCGGATTCACCCCTCCACTTT CASSGGADSPLHF - TRBV18 - TRBJ1-6
TGTGCCAGTAGATCATCCGGGACAGCGAACACCGGGGAGCTGTTTTTT CASRSSGTANTGELFF - TRBV19 TRBD1 TRBJ2-2
TGTGCCAGCAGCTTAGCGTGGGGAGCCTCTCTAGAGACCCAGTACTTC CASSLAWGASLETQYF - TRBV11-1 - TRBJ2-5
TGTGCCAGCAGCCCCCAGGGTGAAGAAGGCTACACCTTC CASSPQGEEGYTF - TRBV4-2 - TRBJ1-2
TGTGCCAGCAGCTTTAGCGGGGGCTCTGGGGCCAACGTCCTGACTTTC CASSFSGGSGANVLTF - TRBV7-6 TRBD2 TRBJ2-6
TGTGCCACCAGTGGTGGGCCTGGGACAGCAAACACTGAAGCTTTCTTT CATSGGPGTANTEAFF - TRBV24-1 TRBD1 TRBJ1-1
TGCGCCAGCAGCTTGCGCCCGGGACAGGGGGCGAACACTGAAGCTTTCTTT CASSLRPGQGANTEAFF - TRBV5-1 TRBD1 TRBJ1-1
TGTGCCATCAGCGGGACAGCGGGCGGAAACACCATATATTTT CAISGTAGGNTIYF - TRBV10-3 TRBD1 TRBJ1-3
TGTGCCAGCAGCCCAGGGACAGCGAACACTGAAGCTTTCTTT CASSPGTANTEAFF - TRBV7-2 TRBD1 TRBJ1-1
TGTGCCAGCAGCTTGGGGACTAGCGGCCACTACGAGCAGTACTTC CASSLGTSGHYEQYF - TRBV5-6 TRBD2 TRBJ2-7
TGTGCCAGCAGTTCGAGCGGGGGGGGGTCCCCTGAGCAGTTCTTC CASSSSGGGSPEQFF few TRBV6-5 TRBD2 TRBJ2-1
TGTGCACCTGGGGGGAGGGCCGGTTCCGAGCAGTACTTC CAPGGRAGSEQYF - TRBV6-5 TRBD2 TRBJ2-7
TGTGCCAGCAGTCCTACGTCTTCCCCAGAGACCCAGTACTTC CASSPTSSPETQYF - TRBV3-1/TRBV3-2 - TRBJ2-5
TGCGCCAGCAGCTTGACTGTGTCGGGGACAGTTCCCCCCTTGGTCTACGAGCAGTACTTC CASSLTVSGTVPPLVYEQYF - TRBV5-1 TRBD1 TRBJ2-7
TGTGCCAGCAGCCCCCGGAGAGATCTGGATGGATATGGCTACACCTTC CASSPRRDLDGYGYTF once TRBV5-6 - TRBJ1-2
TGTGCCAGCTCCGGGACAGGGGAAGCTTTCTTT CASSGTGEAFF - TRBV18 TRBD1 TRBJ1-1
TGTGCCAGCAGCGTAGGGGGGACTAGCGTCGATGAGCAGTTCTTC CASSVGGTSVDEQFF once TRBV9 TRBD2 TRBJ2-1
TGTGCCACCAGCAGAGACAGGGAATACAATGAGCAGTTCTTC CATSRDREYNEQFF - TRBV15 - TRBJ2-1
TGTGCCAGCCTCAGGGAGGGGAACACTGAAGCTTTCTTT CASLREGNTEAFF - TRBV3-1/TRBV3-2 - TRBJ1-1
TGTGCCAGCAGTTACTCCGCCGGGACATCTAACTATGGCTACACCTTC CASSYSAGTSNYGYTF - TRBV6-5 - TRBJ1-2
TGTGCCAGTACAATTTCGGGGGGCAACGGGTACGAGCAGTACTTC CASTISGGNGYEQYF - TRBV19 - TRBJ2-7
TGTGCCAGCAGCTTGGGCTCTAGCGGTATCACAGATACGCAGTATTTT CASSLGSSGITDTQYF - TRBV7-6 TRBD2 TRBJ2-3
TGTGCCAGCAGCCCGAGACAGGGAGCGGAGACCCAGTACTTC CASSPRQGAETQYF once TRBV11-3 TRBD1 TRBJ2-5
TGCGCCAGCGCTACCCGGGACAGCACTGAAGCTTTCTTT CASATRDSTEAFF - TRBV5-1 TRBD1 TRBJ1-1
TGTGCCAGCTCACCGGCATCTAATGAAAAACTGTTTTTT CASSPASNEKLFF - TRBV18 - TRBJ1-4
TGTGCCAGCTCAGGGGCGACAGGACCAAGATCTGGAAACACCATATATTTT CASSGATGPRSGNTIYF - TRBV18 - TRBJ1-3
TGCGCCAGCAGCTTGAGGGGGTCCCAAGCCGAGCAGTACTTC CASSLRGSQAEQYF few TRBV5-1 - TRBJ2-7
TGTGCCAGCAGCCCCCTGGCCCAATTTAGCAATCAGCCCCAGCATTTT CASSPLAQFSNQPQHF - TRBV27 - TRBJ1-5